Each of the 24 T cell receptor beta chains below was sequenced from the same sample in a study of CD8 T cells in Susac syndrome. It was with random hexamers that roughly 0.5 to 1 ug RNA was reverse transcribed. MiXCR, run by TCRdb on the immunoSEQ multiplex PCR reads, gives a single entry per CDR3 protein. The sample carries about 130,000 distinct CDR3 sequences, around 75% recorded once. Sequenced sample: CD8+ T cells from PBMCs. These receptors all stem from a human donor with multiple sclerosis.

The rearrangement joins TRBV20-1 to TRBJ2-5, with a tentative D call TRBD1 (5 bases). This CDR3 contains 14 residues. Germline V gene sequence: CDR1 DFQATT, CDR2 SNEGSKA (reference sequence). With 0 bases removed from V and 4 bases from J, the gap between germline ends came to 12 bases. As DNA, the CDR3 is TGCAGTGCTAGAGATCAATGGGGCGGAGAGACCCAGTACTTC. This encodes CSARDQWGGETQYF.

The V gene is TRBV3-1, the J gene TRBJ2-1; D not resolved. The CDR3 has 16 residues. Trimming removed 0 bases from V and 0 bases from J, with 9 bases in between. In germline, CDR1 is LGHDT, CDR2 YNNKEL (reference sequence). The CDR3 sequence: CASSQDTTSSYNEQFF. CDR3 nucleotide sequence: TGTGCCAGCAGCCAAGATACAACGAGCTCCTACAATGAGCAGTTCTTC.

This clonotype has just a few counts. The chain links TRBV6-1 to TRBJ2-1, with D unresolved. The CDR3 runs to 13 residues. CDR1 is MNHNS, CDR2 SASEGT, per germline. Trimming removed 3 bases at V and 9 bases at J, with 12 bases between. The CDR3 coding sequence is TGTGCCAGCAGTGAGGTAGTGACGGGTGAGCAGTTCTTC. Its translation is CASSEVVTGEQFF.

The CDR3 coding sequence is TGTGCCAGCAGCCAAGAGTATGCGGACTCTGGGGCCAACGTCCTGACTTTC. This gives the protein CASSQEYADSGANVLTF. V gene TRBV3-1 combines with J gene TRBJ2-6; D unresolved. The CDR3 loop spans 17 amino acids. V lost 0 bases and J lost 0, with 9 bases in between. Germline lookup yields CDR1 LGHDT and CDR2 YNNKEL (reference sequence).

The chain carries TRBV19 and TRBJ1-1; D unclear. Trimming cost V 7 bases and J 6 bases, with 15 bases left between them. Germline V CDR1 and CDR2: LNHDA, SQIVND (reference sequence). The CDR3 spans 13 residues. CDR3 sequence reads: CASIAESVSEAFF. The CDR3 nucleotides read TGTGCCAGTATCGCTGAGTCGGTGTCTGAAGCTTTCTTT.

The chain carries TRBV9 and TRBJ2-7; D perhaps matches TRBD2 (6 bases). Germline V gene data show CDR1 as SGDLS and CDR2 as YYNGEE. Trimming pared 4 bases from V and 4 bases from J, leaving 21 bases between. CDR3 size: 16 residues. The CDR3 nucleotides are TGTGCCAGCAGCTTACCGACTAGTAAGAGATTGTACGAGCAGTACGTC. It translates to CASSLPTSKRLYEQYV.

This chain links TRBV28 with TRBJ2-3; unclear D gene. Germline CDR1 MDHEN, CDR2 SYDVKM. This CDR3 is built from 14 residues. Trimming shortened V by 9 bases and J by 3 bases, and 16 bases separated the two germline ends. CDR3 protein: CASLGLPKTDTQYF. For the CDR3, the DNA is TGTGCCAGTTTGGGTCTGCCGAAAACAGATACGCAGTATTTT.

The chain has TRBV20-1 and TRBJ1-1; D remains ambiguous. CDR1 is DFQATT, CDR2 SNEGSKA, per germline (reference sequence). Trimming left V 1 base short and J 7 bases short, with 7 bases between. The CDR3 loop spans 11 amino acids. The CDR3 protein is CSARAVIEAFF. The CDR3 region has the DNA TGCAGTGCTAGAGCGGTCATTGAAGCTTTCTTT.

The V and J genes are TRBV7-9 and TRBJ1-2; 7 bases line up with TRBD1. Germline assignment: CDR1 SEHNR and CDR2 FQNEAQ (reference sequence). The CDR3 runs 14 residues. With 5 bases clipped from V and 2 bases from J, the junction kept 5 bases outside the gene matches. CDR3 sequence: CASSLSGGNYGYTF. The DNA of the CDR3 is TGTGCCAGCAGCCTATCAGGGGGAAACTATGGCTACACCTTC.

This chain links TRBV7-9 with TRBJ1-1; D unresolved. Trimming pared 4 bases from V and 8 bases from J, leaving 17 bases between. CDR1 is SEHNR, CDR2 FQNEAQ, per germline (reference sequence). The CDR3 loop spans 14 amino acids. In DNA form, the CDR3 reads TGTGCCAGCAGCTCTATATATTCCGGGGAAGAAGCTTTCTTT. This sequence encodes CASSSIYSGEEAFF.

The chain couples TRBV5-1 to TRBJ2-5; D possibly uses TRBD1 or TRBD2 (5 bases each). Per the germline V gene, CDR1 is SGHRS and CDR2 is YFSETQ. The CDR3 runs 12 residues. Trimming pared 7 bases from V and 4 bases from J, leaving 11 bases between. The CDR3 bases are TGCGCCAGCGCCCGGGACCCAGAGACCCAGTACTTC. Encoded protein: CASARDPETQYF.

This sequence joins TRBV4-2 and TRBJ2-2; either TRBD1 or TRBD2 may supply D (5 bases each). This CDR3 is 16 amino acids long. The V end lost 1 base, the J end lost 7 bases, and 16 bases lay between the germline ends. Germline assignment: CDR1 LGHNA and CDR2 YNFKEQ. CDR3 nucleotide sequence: TGTGCCAGCAGCCAAGGGGGACCCGGTATTCTCGGGGAGCTGTTTTTT. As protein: CASSQGGPGILGELFF.

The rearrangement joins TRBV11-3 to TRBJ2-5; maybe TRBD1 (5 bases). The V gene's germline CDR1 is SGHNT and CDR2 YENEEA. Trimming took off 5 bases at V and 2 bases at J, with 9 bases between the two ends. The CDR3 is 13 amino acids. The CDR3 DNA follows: TGTGCCAGCAGCAGTCGACAGCAAGAGACCCAGTACTTC. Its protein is CASSSRQQETQYF.

The CDR3 here is CATSDFHNPYEQYF. The CDR3 DNA is TGTGCCACCAGTGATTTCCACAACCCTTACGAGCAGTACTTC. The V gene is TRBV24-1, the J gene TRBJ2-7; D is unresolved. Germline assignment: CDR1 KGHDR and CDR2 SFDVKD. Trimming left V 1 base short and J 4 bases short, with 10 bases between. CDR3 length: 14 amino acids.

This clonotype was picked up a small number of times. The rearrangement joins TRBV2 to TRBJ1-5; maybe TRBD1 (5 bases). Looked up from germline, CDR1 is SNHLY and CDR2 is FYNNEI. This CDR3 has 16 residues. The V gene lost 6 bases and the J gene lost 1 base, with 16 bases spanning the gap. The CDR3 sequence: CASSDPGRRSNQPQHF. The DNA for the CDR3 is TGTGCCAGCAGCGACCCGGGACGCAGAAGCAATCAGCCCCAGCATTTT.

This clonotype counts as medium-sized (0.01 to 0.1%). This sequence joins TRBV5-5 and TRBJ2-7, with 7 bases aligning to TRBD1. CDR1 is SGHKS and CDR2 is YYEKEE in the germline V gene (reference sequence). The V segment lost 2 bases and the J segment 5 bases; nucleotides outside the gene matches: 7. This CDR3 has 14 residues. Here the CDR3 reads CASSFRTGGDEQYF. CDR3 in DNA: TGTGCCAGCAGCTTCCGGACAGGCGGCGACGAGCAGTACTTC.

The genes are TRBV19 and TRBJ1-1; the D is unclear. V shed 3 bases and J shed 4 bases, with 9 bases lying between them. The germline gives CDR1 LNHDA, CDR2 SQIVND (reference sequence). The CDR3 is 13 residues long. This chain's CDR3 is CASSMAGPTEAFF. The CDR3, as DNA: TGTGCCAGTAGTATGGCAGGACCCACTGAAGCTTTCTTT.

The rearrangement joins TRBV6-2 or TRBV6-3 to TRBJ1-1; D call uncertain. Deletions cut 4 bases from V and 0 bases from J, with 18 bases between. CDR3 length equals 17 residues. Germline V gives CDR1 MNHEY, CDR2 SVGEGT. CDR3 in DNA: TGTGCCAGCAGTTTAGAGGGTCCCGCGGGTATGAACACTGAAGCTTTCTTT. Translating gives CASSLEGPAGMNTEAFF.

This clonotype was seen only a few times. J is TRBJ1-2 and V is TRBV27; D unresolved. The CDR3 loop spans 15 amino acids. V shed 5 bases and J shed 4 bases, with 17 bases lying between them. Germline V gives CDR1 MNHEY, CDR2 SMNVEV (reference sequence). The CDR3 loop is CASSPSGPDTYGYTF. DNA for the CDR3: TGTGCCAGCAGTCCCTCGGGCCCCGACACCTATGGCTACACCTTC.

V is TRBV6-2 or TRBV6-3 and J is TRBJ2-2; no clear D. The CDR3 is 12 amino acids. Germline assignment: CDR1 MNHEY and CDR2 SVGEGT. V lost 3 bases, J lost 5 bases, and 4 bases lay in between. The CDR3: CASSYGTGELFF. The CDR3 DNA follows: TGTGCCAGCAGTTATGGGACCGGGGAGCTGTTTTTT.

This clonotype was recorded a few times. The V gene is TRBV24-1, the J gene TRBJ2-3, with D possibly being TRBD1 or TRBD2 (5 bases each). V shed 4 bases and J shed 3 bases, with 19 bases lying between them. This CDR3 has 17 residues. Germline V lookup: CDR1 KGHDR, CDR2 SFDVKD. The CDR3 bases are TGTGCCACCAGTGAAACCCAAACCGGGGCAGGGACAGATACGCAGTATTTT. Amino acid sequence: CATSETQTGAGTDTQYF.

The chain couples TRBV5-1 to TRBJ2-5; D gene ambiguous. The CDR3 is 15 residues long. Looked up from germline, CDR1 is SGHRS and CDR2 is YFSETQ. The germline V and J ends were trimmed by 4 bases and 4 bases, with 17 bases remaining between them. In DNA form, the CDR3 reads TGCGCCAGCAGCCTAAGACCCAGCTACAGAGAGACCCAGTACTTC. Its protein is CASSLRPSYRETQYF.

CDR3 sequence (DNA): TGTGCCAGCAGTCCCCAGGGGGCTGGTGGCTACACCTTC. Encoded protein: CASSPQGAGGYTF. The chain carries TRBV6-5 and TRBJ1-2, with 8 bases that match TRBD1. The ends lost 5 bases at V and 7 bases at J; junction bases unmatched: 6. There are 13 residues in the CDR3. Germline CDR1 reads MNHEY; CDR2 reads SVGAGI.

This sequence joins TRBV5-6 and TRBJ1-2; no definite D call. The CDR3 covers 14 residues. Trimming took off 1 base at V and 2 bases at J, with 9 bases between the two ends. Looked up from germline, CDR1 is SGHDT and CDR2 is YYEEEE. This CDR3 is CASSLYDTNYGYTF. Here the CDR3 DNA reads TGTGCCAGCAGCTTGTATGACACCAACTATGGCTACACCTTC.